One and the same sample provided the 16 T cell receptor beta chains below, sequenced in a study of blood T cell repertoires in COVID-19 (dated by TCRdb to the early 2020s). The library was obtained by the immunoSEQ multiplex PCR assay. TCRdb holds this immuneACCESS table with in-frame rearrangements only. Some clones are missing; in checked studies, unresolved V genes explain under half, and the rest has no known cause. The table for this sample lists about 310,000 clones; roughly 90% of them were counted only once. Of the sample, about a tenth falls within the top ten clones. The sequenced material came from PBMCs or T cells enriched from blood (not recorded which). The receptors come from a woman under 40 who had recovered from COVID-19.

This CDR3 is CASSFPTFPTDTQYF. Written as DNA, the CDR3 is TGTGCCAGCAGCTTCCCGACATTCCCTACAGATACGCAGTATTTT. This chain uses TRBV11-2 with TRBJ2-3; unclear D gene. V shed 3 bases and J shed 3 bases, with 13 bases lying between them. The CDR3 runs to 15 residues. Germline values: CDR1 SGHAT, CDR2 FQNNGV.

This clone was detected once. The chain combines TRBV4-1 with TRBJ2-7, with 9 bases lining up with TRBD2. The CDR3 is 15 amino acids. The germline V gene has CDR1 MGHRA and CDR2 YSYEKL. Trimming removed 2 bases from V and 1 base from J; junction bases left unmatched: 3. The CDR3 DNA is TGCGCCAGCAGCCAATCTAGCGGGGAGTCCTACGAGCAGTACTTC. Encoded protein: CASSQSSGESYEQYF.

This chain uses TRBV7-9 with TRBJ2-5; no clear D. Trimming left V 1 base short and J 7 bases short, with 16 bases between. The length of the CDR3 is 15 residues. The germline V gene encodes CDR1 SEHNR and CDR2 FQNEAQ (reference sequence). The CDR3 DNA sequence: TGTGCCAGCAGCTTAGTAGTTCGGTCGTTCGGGACCCAGTACTTC. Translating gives CASSLVVRSFGTQYF. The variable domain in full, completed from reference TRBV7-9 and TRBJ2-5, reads DTGVSQNPRHKITKRGQNVTFRCDPISEHNRLYWYRQTLGQGPEFLTYFQNEAQLEKSRLLSDRFSAERPKGSFSTLEIQRTEQGDSAMYLCASSLVVRSFGTQYFGPGTRLLVL.

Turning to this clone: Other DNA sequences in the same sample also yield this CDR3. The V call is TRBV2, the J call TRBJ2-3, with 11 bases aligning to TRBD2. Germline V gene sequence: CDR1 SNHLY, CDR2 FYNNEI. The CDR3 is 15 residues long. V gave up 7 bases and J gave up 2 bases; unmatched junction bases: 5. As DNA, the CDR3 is TGTGCCAGCAATCGACTAGCGGGAAACACAGATACGCAGTATTTT. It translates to CASNRLAGNTDTQYF.

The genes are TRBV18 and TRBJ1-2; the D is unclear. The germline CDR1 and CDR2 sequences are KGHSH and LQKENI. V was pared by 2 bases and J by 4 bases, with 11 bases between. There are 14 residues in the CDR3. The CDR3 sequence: CASSPSTEVYGYTF. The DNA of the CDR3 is TGTGCCAGCTCACCAAGCACAGAAGTCTATGGCTACACCTTC.

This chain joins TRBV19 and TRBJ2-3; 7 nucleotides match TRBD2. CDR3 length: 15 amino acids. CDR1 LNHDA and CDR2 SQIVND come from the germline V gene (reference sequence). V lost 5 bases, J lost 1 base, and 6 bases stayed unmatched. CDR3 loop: CASSLSSGRTDTQYF. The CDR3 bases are TGTGCCAGTAGTCTCTCTAGCGGTCGCACAGATACGCAGTATTTT.

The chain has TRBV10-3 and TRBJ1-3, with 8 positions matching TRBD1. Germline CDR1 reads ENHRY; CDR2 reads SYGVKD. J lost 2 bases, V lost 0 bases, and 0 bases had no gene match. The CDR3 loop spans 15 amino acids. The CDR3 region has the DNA TGTGCCATCAGTGAGTCGACAGGGGCTGGAAACACCATATATTTT. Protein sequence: CAISESTGAGNTIYF.

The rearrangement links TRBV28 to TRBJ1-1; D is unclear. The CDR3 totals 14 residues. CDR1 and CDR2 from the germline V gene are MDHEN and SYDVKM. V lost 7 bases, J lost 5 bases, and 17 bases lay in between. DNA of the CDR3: TGTGCCAGCAAATTAACCAGCGGTTGGACTGAAGCTTTCTTT. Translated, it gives CASKLTSGWTEAFF. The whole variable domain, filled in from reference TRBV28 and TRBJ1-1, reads DVKVTQSSRYLVKRTGEKVFLECVQDMDHENMFWYRQDPGLGLRLIYFSYDVKMKEKGDIPEGYSVSREKKERFSLILESASTNQTSMYLCASKLTSGWTEAFFGQGTRLTVV.

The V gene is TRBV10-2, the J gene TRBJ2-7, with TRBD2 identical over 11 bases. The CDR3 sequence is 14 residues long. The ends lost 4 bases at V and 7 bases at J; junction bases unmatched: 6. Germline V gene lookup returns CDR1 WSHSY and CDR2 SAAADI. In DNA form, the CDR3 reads TGCGCCAGCAGTGCGACTAGCGGGACGGGAGAGCAGTACTTC. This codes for CASSATSGTGEQYF.

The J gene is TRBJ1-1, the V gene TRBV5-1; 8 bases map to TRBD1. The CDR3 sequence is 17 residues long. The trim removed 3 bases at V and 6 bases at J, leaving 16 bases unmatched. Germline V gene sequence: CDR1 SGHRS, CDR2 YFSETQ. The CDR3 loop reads CASSSQGAKFSFPEAFF. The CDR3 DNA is TGCGCCAGCAGCTCCCAGGGGGCGAAATTCAGCTTCCCTGAAGCTTTCTTT. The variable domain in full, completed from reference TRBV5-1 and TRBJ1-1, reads KAGVTQTPRYLIKTRGQQVTLSCSPISGHRSVSWYQQTPGQGLQFLFEYFSETQRNKGNFPGRFSGRQFSNSRSEMNVSTLELGDSALYLCASSSQGAKFSFPEAFFGQGTRLTVV.

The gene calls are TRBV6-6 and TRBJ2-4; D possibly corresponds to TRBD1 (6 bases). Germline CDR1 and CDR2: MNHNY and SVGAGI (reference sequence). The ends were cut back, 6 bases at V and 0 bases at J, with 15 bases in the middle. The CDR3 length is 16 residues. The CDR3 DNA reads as TGTGCCAGCAGCTCTACAGGGAGCCTAGCCAAAAACATTCAGTACTTC. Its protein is CASSSTGSLAKNIQYF.

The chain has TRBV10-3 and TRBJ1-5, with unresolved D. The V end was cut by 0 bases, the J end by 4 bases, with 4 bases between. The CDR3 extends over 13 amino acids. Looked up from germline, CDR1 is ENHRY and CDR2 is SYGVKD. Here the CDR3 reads CAISESRNQPQHF. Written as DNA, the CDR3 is TGTGCCATCAGTGAGTCGAGGAATCAGCCCCAGCATTTT.

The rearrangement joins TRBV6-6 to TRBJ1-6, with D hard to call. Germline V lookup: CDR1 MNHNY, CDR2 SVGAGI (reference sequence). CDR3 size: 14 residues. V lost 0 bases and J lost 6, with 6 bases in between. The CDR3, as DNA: TGTGCCAGCAGTTACTCGGAGGGTAATTCACCCCTCCACTTT. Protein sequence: CASSYSEGNSPLHF.

DNA of the CDR3: TGTGCCAGCAGCTTAGCGACGGCGGTAGATACGCAGTATTTT. This gives the protein CASSLATAVDTQYF. The chain combines TRBV7-8 with TRBJ2-3; unclear D gene. Looked up from germline, CDR1 is SGHVS and CDR2 is FQNEAQ. Trimming removed 0 bases from V and 5 bases from J, with 9 bases in between. The CDR3 is made up of 14 amino acids.

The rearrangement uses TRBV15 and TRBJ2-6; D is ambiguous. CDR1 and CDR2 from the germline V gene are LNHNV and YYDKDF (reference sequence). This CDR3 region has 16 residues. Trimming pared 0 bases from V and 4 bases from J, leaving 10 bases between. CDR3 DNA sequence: TGTGCCACCAGCAGAGATAAAACTCTCGGGGCCAACGTCCTGACTTTC. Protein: CATSRDKTLGANVLTF.

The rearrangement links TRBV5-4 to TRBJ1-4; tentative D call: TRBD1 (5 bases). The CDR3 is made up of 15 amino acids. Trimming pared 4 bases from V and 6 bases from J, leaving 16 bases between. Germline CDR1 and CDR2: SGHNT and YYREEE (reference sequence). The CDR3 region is CASSRVGTRDEKLFF. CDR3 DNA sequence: TGTGCCAGCAGCAGGGTCGGGACTCGGGATGAAAAACTGTTTTTT.